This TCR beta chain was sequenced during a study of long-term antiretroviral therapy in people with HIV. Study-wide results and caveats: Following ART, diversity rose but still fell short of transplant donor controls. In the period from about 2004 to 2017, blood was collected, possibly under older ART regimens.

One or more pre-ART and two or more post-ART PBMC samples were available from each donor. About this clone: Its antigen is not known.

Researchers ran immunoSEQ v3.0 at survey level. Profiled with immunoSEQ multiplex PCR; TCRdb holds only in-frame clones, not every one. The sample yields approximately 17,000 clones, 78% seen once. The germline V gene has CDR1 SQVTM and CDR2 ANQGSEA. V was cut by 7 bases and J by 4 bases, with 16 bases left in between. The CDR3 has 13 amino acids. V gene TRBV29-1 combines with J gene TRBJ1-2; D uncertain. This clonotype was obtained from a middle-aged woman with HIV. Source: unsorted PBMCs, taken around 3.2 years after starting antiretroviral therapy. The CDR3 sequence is CSAAHLVGYGYTF. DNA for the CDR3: TGCAGCGCCGCACACCTGGTTGGCTATGGCTACACCTTC.